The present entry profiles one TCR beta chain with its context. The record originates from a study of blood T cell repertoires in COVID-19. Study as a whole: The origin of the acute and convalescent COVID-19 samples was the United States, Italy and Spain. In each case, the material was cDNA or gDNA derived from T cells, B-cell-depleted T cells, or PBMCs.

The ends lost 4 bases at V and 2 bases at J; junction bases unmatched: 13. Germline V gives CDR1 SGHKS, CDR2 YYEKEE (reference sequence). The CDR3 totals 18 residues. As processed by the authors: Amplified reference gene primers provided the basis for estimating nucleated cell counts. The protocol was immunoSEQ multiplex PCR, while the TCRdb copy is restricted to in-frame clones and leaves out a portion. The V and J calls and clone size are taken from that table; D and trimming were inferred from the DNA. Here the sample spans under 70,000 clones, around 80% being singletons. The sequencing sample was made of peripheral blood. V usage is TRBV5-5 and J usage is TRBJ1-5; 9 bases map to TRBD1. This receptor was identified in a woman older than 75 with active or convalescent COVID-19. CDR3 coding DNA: TGTGCCAGCAGCCGCGCGCCTCAGGACAGGGGAGGCAATCAGCCCCAGCATTTT. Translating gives CASSRAPQDRGGNQPQHF.